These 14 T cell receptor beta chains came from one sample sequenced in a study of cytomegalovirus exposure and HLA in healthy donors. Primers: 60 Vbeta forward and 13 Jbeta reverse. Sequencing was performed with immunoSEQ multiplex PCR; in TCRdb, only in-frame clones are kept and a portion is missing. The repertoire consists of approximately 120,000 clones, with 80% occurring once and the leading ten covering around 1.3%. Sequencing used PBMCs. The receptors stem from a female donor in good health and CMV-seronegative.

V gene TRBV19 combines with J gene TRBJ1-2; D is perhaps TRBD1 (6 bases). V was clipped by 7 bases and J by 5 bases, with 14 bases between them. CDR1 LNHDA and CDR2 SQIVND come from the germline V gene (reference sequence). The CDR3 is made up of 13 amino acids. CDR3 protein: CASTRQETYGYTF. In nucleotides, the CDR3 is TGTGCCAGTACCAGACAGGAGACATATGGCTACACCTTC.

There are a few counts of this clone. CDR3 sequence reads: CASSFGQDYGYTF. The CDR3 DNA sequence: TGTGCCAGCAGCTTCGGACAGGACTATGGCTACACCTTC. The chain couples TRBV5-4 to TRBJ1-2, with TRBD1 matching over 7 bases. Losses at the gene ends were 2 bases for V and 3 bases for J; bases not matched to a gene: 1. There are 13 residues in the CDR3. From germline, CDR1 is SGHNT and CDR2 YYREEE (reference sequence).

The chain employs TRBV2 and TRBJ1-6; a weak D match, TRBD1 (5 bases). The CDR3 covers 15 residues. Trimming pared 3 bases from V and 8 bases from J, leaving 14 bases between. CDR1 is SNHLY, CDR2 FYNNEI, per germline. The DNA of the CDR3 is TGTGCCAGCAGTGAGGCGGCAGGGTGGGATTCACCCCTCCACTTT. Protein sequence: CASSEAAGWDSPLHF.

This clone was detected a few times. The CDR3 sequence is CASSDPTVAGGTGELFF. The CDR3 DNA follows: TGTGCCAGCAGTGACCCCACAGTAGCGGGGGGGACCGGGGAGCTGTTTTTT. The J gene is TRBJ2-2, the V gene TRBV6-1, with 11 nucleotides matching TRBD2. The germline CDR1 and CDR2 sequences are MNHNS and SASEGT. V dropped 3 bases and J dropped 5; count of bases not matched to a gene: 8. The CDR3 runs to 17 residues.

The CDR3 DNA follows: TGTGCCAGCAGCAAAACCGGGACAGGGGTAATCCGAGATACGCAGTATTTT. Encoded protein: CASSKTGTGVIRDTQYF. The V and J genes are TRBV7-2 and TRBJ2-3; 10 nucleotides match TRBD1. CDR1 SGHTA and CDR2 FQGNSA come from the germline V gene. J lost 5 bases, V lost 5 bases, and 13 bases had no gene match. The CDR3 spans 17 residues.

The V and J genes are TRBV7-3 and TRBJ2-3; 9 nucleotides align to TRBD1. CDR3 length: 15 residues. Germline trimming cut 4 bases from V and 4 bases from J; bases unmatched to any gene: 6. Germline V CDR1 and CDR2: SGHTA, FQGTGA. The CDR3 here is CASSSGQGTADTQYF. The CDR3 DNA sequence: TGTGCCAGCAGCTCCGGACAGGGGACCGCAGATACGCAGTATTTT.

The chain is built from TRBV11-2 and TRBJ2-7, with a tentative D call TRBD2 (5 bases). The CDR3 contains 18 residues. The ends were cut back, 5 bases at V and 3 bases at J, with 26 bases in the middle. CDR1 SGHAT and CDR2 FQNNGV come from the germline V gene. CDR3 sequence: CASSLQFPWGLEGYEQYF. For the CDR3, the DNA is TGTGCCAGCAGCCTTCAATTCCCATGGGGTCTAGAGGGCTACGAGCAGTACTTC.

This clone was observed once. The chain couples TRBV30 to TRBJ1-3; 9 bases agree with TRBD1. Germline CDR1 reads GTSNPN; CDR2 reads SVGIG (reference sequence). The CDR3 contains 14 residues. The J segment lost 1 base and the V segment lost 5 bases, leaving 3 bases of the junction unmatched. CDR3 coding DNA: TGTGCCTGGGGGACAGGGTGGTCTGGAAACACCATATATTTT. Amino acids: CAWGTGWSGNTIYF. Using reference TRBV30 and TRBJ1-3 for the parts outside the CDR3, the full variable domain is SQTIHQWPATLVQPVGSPLSLECTVEGTSNPNLYWYRQAAGRGLQLLFYSVGIGQISSEVPQNLSASRPQDRQFILSSKKLLLSDSGFYLCAWGTGWSGNTIYFGEGSWLTVV.

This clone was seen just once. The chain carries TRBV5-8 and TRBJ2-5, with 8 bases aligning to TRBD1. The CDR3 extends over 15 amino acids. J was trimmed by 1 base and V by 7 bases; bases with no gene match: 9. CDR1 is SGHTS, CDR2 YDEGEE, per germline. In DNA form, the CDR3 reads TGTGCCAGCGGCCACAGGGGGAGTGTCCAAGAGACCCAGTACTTC. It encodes CASGHRGSVQETQYF.

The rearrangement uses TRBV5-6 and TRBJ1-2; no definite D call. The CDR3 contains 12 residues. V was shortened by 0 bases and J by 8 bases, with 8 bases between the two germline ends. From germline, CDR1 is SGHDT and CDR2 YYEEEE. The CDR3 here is CASSLGGRGYTF. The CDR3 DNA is TGTGCCAGCAGCTTGGGAGGTCGGGGCTACACCTTC.

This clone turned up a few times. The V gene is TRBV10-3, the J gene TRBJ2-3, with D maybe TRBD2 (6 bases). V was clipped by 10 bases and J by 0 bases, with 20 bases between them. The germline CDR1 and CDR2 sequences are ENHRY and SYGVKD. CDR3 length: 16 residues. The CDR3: CATLDRDSYSTDTQYF. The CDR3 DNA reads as TGTGCCACACTAGACCGGGACTCGTATAGCACAGATACGCAGTATTTT.

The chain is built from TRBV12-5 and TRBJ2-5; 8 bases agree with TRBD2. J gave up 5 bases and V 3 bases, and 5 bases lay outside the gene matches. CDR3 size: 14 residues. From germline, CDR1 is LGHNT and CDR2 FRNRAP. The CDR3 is CASGFGGGSETQYF. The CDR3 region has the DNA TGTGCTAGTGGTTTCGGCGGGGGGAGTGAGACCCAGTACTTC.

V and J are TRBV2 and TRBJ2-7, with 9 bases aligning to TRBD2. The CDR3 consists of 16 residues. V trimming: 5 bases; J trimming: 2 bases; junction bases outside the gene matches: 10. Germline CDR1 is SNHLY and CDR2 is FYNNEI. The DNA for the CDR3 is TGTGCCAGCAGTTATCTAGCGGGGCCGAACCCCTACGAGCAGTACTTC. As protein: CASSYLAGPNPYEQYF. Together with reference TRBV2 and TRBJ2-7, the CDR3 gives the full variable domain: EPEVTQTPSHQVTQMGQEVILRCVPISNHLYFYWYRQILGQKVEFLVSFYNNEISEKSEIFDDQFSVERPDGSNFTLKIRSTKLEDSAMYFCASSYLAGPNPYEQYFGPGTRLTVT.

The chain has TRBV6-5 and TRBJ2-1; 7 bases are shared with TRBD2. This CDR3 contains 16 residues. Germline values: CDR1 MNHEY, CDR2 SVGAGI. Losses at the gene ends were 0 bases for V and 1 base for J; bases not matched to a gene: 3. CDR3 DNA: TGTGCCAGCAGTTACTCGAGAGCGGGATCCTACAATGAGCAGTTCTTC. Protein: CASSYSRAGSYNEQFF.